This TCR beta chain was recovered during a study of blood T cell repertoires in COVID-19. Overall study: Researchers got acute and convalescent COVID-19 samples from the United States, Italy and Spain.

Trimming took 3 bases from V and 5 from J, leaving 6 bases between them. Germline V gene lookup returns CDR1 MGHRA and CDR2 YSYEKL. This CDR3 is built from 12 residues. In the source study's methods: Reference gene primer amplification gave nucleated cell count estimates. Measured with immunoSEQ multiplex PCR; TCRdb has only the in-frame clones, and not every one. Clone size and the V and J calls come from that table; the DNA yielded D and trimming. Here the sample spans tens of thousands of clones, roughly 80% being singletons. The source of this sequence is a human donor in a cohort sampled during active COVID-19. Sequenced: peripheral blood. This chain joins TRBV4-1 and TRBJ2-3, with D unclear. CDR3: CASSHPRDTQYF. CDR3 nucleotide sequence: TGCGCCAGCAGCCACCCCAGAGATACGCAGTATTTT.